Given below is one T cell receptor beta chain in context. Antigen specificity is unknown. The source of the sample is a study of radiation and T cells in renal cell carcinoma. The overall study: Nephrectomy followed 15 Gy stereotactic body radiation by 4 weeks. Study-wide results and limits: Pretreatment tumor biopsies were lacking, so baseline clonotypes are unknown. Top tumor clonotypes rose in blood 2 weeks post-radiation, then contracted.

Measured with immunoSEQ multiplex PCR; TCRdb has only the in-frame clones, and not every one. The sample lists some 120,000 clones; roughly 80% were seen once. The CDR3 runs 14 residues. CDR1 and CDR2 from the germline V gene are SGHRS and YFSETQ. The V end lost 2 bases, the J end lost 0 bases, and 8 bases lay between the germline ends. The sample's time point: baseline pretreatment blood. Described treatment: 15 Gy SBRT to primary tumor, nephrectomy 4 weeks later. This renal cell carcinoma was of the clear cell type. This chain connects TRBV5-1 to TRBJ1-1; D remains ambiguous. Source: blood, taken from a patient whose treatment included radiotherapy and nephrectomy. The clonotype was recovered from a woman aged 60-75 years with renal cell carcinoma. CDR3 sequence (DNA): TGCGCCAGCAGCTTAAACGGATTGAACACTGAAGCTTTCTTT. Protein: CASSLNGLNTEAFF.